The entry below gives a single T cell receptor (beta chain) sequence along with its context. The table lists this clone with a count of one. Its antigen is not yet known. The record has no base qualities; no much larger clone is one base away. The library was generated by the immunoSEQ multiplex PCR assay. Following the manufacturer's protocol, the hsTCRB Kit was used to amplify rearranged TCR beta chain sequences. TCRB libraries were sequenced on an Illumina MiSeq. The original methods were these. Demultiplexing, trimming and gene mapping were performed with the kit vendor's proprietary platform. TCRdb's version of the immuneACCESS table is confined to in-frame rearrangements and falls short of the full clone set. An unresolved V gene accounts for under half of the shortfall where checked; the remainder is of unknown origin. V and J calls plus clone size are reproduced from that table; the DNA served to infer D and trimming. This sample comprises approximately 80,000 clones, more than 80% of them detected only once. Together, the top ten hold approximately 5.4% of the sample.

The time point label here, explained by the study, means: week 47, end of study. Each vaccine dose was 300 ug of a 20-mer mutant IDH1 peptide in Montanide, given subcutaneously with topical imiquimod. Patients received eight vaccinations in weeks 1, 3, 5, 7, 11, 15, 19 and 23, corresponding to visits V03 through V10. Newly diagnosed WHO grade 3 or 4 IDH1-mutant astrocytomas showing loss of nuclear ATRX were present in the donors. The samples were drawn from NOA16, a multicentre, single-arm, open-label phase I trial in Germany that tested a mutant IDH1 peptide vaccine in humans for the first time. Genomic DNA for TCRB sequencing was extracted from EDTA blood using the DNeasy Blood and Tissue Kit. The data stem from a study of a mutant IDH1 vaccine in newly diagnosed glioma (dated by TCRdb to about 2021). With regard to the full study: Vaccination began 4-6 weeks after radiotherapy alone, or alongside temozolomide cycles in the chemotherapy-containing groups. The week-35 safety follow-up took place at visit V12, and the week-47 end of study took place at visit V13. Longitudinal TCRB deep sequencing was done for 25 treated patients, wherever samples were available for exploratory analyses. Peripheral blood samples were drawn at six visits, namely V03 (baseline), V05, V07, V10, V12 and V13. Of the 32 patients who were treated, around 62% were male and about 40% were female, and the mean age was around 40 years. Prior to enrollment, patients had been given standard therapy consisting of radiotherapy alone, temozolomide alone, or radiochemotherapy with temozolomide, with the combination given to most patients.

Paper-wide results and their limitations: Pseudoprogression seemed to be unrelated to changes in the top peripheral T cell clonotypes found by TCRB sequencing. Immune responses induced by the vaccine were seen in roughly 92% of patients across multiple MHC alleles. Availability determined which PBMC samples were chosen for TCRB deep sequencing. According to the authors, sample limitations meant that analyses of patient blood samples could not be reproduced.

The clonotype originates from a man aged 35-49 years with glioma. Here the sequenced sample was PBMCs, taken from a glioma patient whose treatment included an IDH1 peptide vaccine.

CDR3 protein: CASSPRDRKHTEAFF. In nucleotide form, the sequence is TGTGCCAGTAGTCCTAGGGACAGAAAGCACACTGAAGCTTTCTTT. This receptor chain uses TRBV19 and TRBJ1-1; a stretch of 7 junction bases matches TRBD1. Measured from the cysteine to the phenylalanine, the CDR3 is 15 residues long. Only CDR3 DNA is held: 45 bases, read in frame from base 1. After removal of 5 bases from V and 3 bases from J, the junction retains 9 bases not matched to a gene. The germline V gene (reference sequence) sets CDR1 to LNHDA and CDR2 to SQIVND.